This T cell receptor beta chain was captured by sequencing in a study of early T cells in non-severe SARS-CoV-2 infection. About the study: Investigators sequenced bulk RNA drawn from unsorted whole blood, and chains remained unpaired.

Each single cDNA molecule received a unique molecular identifier. From the 5' RACE reads, TCRdb called clonotypes with MiXCR, one entry per CDR3 protein. The table has about 69,000 distinct CDR3 sequences, over 9.5% seen once. This clonotype was counted ten times or more. The antigen is unknown. General study results and limits: In VDJdb matching, anti-spike CD8 responses were favored while private and CD4 specificities went missing.

The CDR3 contains 13 residues. Germline V CDR1 and CDR2: LNHDA, SQIVND (reference sequence). Trimming took off 5 bases at V and 5 bases at J, with 10 bases between the two ends. The receptor was derived from an adult who was a healthcare worker with PCR-confirmed SARS-CoV-2 infection or an uninfected control (not recorded which). The chain links TRBV19 to TRBJ1-5; D gene ambiguous. The sample was whole blood. The DNA for the CDR3 is TGTGCCAGTAGTCCGGACCTTTATCAGCCCCAGCATTTT. Encoded protein: CASSPDLYQPQHF.